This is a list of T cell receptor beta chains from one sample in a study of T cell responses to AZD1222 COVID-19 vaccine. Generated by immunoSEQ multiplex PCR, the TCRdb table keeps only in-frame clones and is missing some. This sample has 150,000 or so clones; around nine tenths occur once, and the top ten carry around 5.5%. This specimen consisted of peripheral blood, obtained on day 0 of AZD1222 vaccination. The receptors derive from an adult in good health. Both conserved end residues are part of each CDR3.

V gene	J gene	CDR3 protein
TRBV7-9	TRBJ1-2	CASSRDRGKYYGYTF
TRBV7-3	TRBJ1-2	CASSSGSGDGYTF
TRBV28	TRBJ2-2	CASSLARDGHTGELFF
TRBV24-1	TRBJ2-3	CATSYGTSLSTDTQYF
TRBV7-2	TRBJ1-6	CASSLEGPYSPLHF
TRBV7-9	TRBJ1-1	CASSLALEYEAFF
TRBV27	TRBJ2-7	CASSLGTSGSYEQYF
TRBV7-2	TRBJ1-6	CASSTQGGGGSPLHF
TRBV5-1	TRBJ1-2	CASSLEAGAPYGYTF
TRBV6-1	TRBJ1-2	CASREGTGGGEGYGYTF
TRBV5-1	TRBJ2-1	CASSLEPQGAGYNEQFF
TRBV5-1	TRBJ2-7	CASSFGTGHYEQYF
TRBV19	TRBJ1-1	CASSVGREILGTEAFF
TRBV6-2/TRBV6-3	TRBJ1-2	CASSSSWESNSYGYTF
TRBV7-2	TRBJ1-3	CASSLAGVTIYF
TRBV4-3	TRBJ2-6	CASSQVPGANVLTF
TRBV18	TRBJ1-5	CASSPDGNQPQHF
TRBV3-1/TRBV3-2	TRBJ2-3	CASSQDRQGAGTDTQYF
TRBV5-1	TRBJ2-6	CASSLQTDFHSGANVLTF
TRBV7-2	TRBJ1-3	CASSLQSSGNTIYF
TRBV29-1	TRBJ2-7	CSVAVGGSYEQYF
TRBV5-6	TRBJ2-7	CASSLLMGSPYEQYF
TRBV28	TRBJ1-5	CASSLYGGASSNQPQHF
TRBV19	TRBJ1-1	CASTLQGGNTEAFF
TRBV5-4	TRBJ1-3	CASSFDTGGNTIYF
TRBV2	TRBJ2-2	CASNEEYTGELFF